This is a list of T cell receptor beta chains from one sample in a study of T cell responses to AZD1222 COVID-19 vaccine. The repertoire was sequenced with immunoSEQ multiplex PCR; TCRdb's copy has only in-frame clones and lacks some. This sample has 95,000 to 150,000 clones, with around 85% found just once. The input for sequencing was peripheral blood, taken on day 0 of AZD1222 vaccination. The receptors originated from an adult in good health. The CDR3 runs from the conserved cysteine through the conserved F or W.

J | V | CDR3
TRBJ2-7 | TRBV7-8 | CASSLSGTYEQYF
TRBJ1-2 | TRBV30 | CAWTLGVGYGYTF
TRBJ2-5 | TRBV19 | CATAGTGATQYF
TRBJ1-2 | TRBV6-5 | CASSPSTGSYGYTF
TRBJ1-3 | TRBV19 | CAGHSGTGAGNTIYF
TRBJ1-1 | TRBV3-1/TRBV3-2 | CASTIGDTGTEAFF
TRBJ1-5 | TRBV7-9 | CAIERDGQYSNQPQHF
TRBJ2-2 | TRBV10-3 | CAISEPWGAKGELFF
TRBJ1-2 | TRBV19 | CASGANYGYTF
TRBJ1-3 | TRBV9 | CASSAGAGPSKAGNTIYF
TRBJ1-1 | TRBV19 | CASTHSLPVRGASTEAFF
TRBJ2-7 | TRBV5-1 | CASRGRLDSYEQYF
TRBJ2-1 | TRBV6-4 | CASSDSWGGYNEQFF
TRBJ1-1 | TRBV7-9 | CASSRDRENTEAFF
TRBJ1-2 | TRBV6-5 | CASTFYSPDYGYTF
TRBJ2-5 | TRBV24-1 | CATSDRQGGKETQYF
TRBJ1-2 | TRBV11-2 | CASSLIENYGYTF
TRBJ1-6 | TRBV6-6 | CASSYVGQNNSPLHF
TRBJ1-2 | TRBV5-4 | CASSLVGPAYGYTF
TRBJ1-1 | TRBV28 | CASSPAHNTEAFF
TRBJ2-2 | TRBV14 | CASSQVSWEPGTGELFF
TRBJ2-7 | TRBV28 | CASRRGQGLSYEQYF
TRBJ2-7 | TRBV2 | CASKGRVYEQYF
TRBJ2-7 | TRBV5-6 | CASSLIRGAYEQYF
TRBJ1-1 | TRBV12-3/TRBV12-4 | CASSLRRLTEAFF
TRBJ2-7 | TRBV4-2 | CASSQGISGTYEQYF
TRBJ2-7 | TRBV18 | CASSEGAWGMNEQYF
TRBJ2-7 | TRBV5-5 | CASSLEGHYEQYF
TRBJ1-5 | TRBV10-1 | CASSDKPRPQHF
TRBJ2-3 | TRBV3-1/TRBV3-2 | CASSQEGYRKVNTDTQYF
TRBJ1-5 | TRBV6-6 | CASSTGQADQPQHF
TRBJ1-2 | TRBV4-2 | CASSQRQGYYTF
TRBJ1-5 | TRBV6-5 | CASSPDWGAQPQHF
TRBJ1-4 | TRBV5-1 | CASTNGPQPNEKLFF
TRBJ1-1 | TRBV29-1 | CSVEAGGVYGWDTEAFF
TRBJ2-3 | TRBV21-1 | CASSKAETSGRGDTQYF
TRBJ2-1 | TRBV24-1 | CATSGDSNEQFF
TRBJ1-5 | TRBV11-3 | CVWRTFGNQPQHF
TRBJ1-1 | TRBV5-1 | CASSLQSDNTEAFF
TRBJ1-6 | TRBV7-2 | CASSRGTANSPLHF
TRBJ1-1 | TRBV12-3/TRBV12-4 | CASSSLATGRAFF
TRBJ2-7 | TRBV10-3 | CAIFGGGLAGEQYF
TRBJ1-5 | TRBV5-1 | CASSPTGQGGQPQHF
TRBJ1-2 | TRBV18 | CASSPRTGGNYGYTF
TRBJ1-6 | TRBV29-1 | CSSAEDRNSPLHF
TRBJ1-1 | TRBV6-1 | CASSERSKAFF
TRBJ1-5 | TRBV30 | CAWRGQGDQPQHF
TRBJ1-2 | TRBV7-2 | CASSLAVRIDGYTF
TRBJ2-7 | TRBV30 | CAWSKGASHEQYF
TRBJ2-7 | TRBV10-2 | CASTGQGGYEQYF
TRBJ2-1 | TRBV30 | CAWSVAPRAYNEQFF
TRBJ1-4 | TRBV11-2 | CASSLGLGRNEKLFF
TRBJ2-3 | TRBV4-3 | CASSQELYRGRVDADTQYF
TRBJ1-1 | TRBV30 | CAWISSRYYGAFF
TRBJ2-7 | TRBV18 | CASSPGLAGSYEQYF
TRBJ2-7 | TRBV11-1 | CASSRESGASYEQYF
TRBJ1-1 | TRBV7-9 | CASATVTATEAFF